This T cell receptor (beta chain) was recorded in a study of control samples from healthy donors and cancer patients (dated by TCRdb to 2018 to 2020). The table lists this clone with a count of one. Its antigen is unknown. Qualities for individual bases were not recorded, and no much larger clone is one base off. Libraries were built with the immunoSEQ multiplex PCR assay. TCRdb holds this immuneACCESS table with in-frame rearrangements only. Some clones are missing; in checked studies, unresolved V genes explain under half, and the rest has no known cause. Across this sample there are under 300,000 clones, with more than 65% seen only once. The ten largest clonotypes hold approximately 12% of the sample. Sequences were obtained from PBMCs. The sequence came from a woman aged 60-75 years with lung cancer.

The sequence in DNA is TGTGCCAGCAGCCCCGGGACTAGCGGCCCCGGGGAGCTGTTTTTT. This is translated as CASSPGTSGPGELFF. The chain joins TRBV7-3 to TRBJ2-2, and TRBD2 matches 11 of the central bases. For CDR1 and CDR2, the germline V gene lists SGHTA and FQGTGA. Unmatched junction bases come to 5, with V trimmed by 5 bases and J by 6 bases. Counted from cysteine to phenylalanine, this CDR3 has 15 amino acids. Left in the record is the CDR3 DNA by itself, 45 bases read in frame from the first base.